Listed below are T cell receptor beta chains from one sample, sequenced in a study of siplizumab effects on memory and regulatory T cells. Assay used: immunoSEQ multiplex PCR; TCRdb lists only in-frame clones, some missing. Of 110,000 or so clones in the sample, 92% were seen once. Input material: Tregs sorted from blood. The receptors here all came from a human donor in good health. The CDR3 runs from the conserved cysteine through the conserved F or W. A D gene is named only where the DNA matches it firmly. Expanded clones are given a class, and other clones once, few, many or no size at all.

v_call: TRBV9
d_call: -
clone_size: -
j_call: TRBJ2-3
cdr3_aa: CASSVLAIRTDTQYF
cdr3_nt: TGTGCCAGCAGCGTACTAGCGATACGCACAGATACGCAGTATTTT

v_call: TRBV5-1
d_call: -
clone_size: -
j_call: TRBJ1-6
cdr3_aa: CASSLEVRGNSPLHF
cdr3_nt: TGCGCCAGCAGCTTGGAGGTCAGGGGTAATTCACCCCTCCACTTT

v_call: TRBV30
d_call: -
clone_size: -
j_call: TRBJ2-3
cdr3_aa: CAWSRGGLDTQYF
cdr3_nt: TGTGCCTGGAGCAGGGGGGGATTAGATACGCAGTATTTT

v_call: TRBV5-6
d_call: -
clone_size: -
j_call: TRBJ2-7
cdr3_aa: CASSVGTGFYEQYF
cdr3_nt: TGTGCCAGCAGCGTCGGGACGGGATTCTACGAGCAGTACTTC

v_call: TRBV20-1
d_call: -
clone_size: -
j_call: TRBJ1-1
cdr3_aa: CSAIQDFEAFF
cdr3_nt: TGCAGTGCCATACAAGATTTTGAAGCTTTCTTT

v_call: TRBV7-2
d_call: -
clone_size: -
j_call: TRBJ2-2
cdr3_aa: CASSPWTPRDTGELFF
cdr3_nt: TGTGCCAGCAGCCCGTGGACCCCCCGGGACACCGGGGAGCTGTTTTTT

v_call: TRBV5-6
d_call: -
clone_size: once
j_call: TRBJ1-5
cdr3_aa: CASSLGTSLPQHF
cdr3_nt: TGTGCCAGCAGCTTGGGAACCTCGTTGCCCCAGCATTTT

v_call: TRBV7-9
d_call: TRBD1
clone_size: -
j_call: TRBJ1-1
cdr3_aa: CASSPRTGRESTEAFF
cdr3_nt: TGTGCCAGCAGCCCGCGGACAGGGCGAGAAAGTACTGAAGCTTTCTTT

v_call: TRBV5-1
d_call: -
clone_size: -
j_call: TRBJ1-1
cdr3_aa: CASSLVGDTEAFF
cdr3_nt: TGCGCCAGCAGCTTGGTAGGGGACACTGAAGCTTTCTTT

v_call: TRBV6-1
d_call: -
clone_size: few
j_call: TRBJ1-1
cdr3_aa: CASSGQRNTEAFF
cdr3_nt: TGTGCCAGCAGTGGACAGAGGAACACTGAAGCTTTCTTT

v_call: TRBV19
d_call: -
clone_size: -
j_call: TRBJ2-7
cdr3_aa: CASSIWDEQYF
cdr3_nt: TGTGCCAGTAGTATCTGGGACGAGCAGTACTTC

v_call: TRBV18
d_call: -
clone_size: -
j_call: TRBJ1-1
cdr3_aa: CASSPTPGQSEAFF
cdr3_nt: TGTGCCAGCTCACCGACCCCGGGACAAAGCGAAGCTTTCTTT

v_call: TRBV10-3
d_call: -
clone_size: -
j_call: TRBJ2-1
cdr3_aa: CAISEQAGVYNEQFF
cdr3_nt: TGTGCCATCAGTGAGCAGGCAGGGGTGTACAATGAGCAGTTCTTC

v_call: TRBV18
d_call: -
clone_size: -
j_call: TRBJ2-4
cdr3_aa: CASSSPSGELENIQYF
cdr3_nt: TGTGCCAGCTCATCACCCTCTGGGGAGCTGGAAAACATTCAGTACTTC

v_call: TRBV12-5
d_call: TRBD1
clone_size: -
j_call: TRBJ2-2
cdr3_aa: CASGLGTGSTGELFF
cdr3_nt: TGTGCTAGTGGTTTGGGGACAGGGTCGACCGGGGAGCTGTTTTTT

v_call: TRBV20-1
d_call: -
clone_size: -
j_call: TRBJ2-1
cdr3_aa: CSGQGFNEQFF
cdr3_nt: TGCAGTGGGCAAGGGTTCAATGAGCAGTTCTTC

v_call: TRBV6-6
d_call: -
clone_size: -
j_call: TRBJ2-2
cdr3_aa: CASSYRGNTGELFF
cdr3_nt: TGTGCCAGCAGTTACCGTGGTAACACCGGGGAGCTGTTTTTT

v_call: TRBV6-6
d_call: TRBD1
clone_size: -
j_call: TRBJ1-2
cdr3_aa: CASSYSGTGGYGYTF
cdr3_nt: TGTGCCAGCAGTTACTCGGGGACAGGGGGCTATGGCTACACCTTC

v_call: TRBV5-6
d_call: TRBD1
clone_size: -
j_call: TRBJ1-2
cdr3_aa: CASSPDRGLGGYTF
cdr3_nt: TGTGCCAGCAGCCCGGACAGGGGGCTAGGGGGCTACACCTTC

v_call: TRBV15
d_call: TRBD2
clone_size: -
j_call: TRBJ2-1
cdr3_aa: CATSNSGTSGRNPYNEQFF
cdr3_nt: TGTGCCACCAGCAACTCCGGGACTAGCGGGAGGAACCCCTACAATGAGCAGTTCTTC

v_call: TRBV7-3
d_call: -
clone_size: -
j_call: TRBJ2-1
cdr3_aa: CASSPSRNEQFF
cdr3_nt: TGTGCCAGCAGCCCCTCCCGTAATGAGCAGTTCTTC

v_call: TRBV4-1
d_call: TRBD2
clone_size: -
j_call: TRBJ2-7
cdr3_aa: CASSQEPGLAGGPRIEQYF
cdr3_nt: TGCGCCAGCAGCCAAGAACCGGGACTAGCGGGAGGGCCTAGGATCGAGCAGTACTTC

v_call: TRBV7-3
d_call: TRBD1
clone_size: -
j_call: TRBJ1-1
cdr3_aa: CASSLTDRGPAFF
cdr3_nt: TGTGCCAGCAGCTTAACGGACAGGGGTCCAGCTTTCTTT

v_call: TRBV6-5
d_call: -
clone_size: -
j_call: TRBJ2-2
cdr3_aa: CASSYSEAGELFF
cdr3_nt: TGTGCCAGCAGTTACTCGGAAGCCGGGGAGCTGTTTTTT

v_call: TRBV6-5
d_call: -
clone_size: -
j_call: TRBJ2-3
cdr3_aa: CASSYSMALATDTQYF
cdr3_nt: TGTGCCAGCAGTTACTCGATGGCCCTAGCCACAGATACGCAGTATTTT

v_call: TRBV4-1
d_call: TRBD1
clone_size: -
j_call: TRBJ2-1
cdr3_aa: CASSLDTGAHYNEQFF
cdr3_nt: TGCGCCAGCAGCTTAGATACAGGGGCCCACTACAATGAGCAGTTCTTC

v_call: TRBV6-5
d_call: -
clone_size: -
j_call: TRBJ2-1
cdr3_aa: CASSSGVFTEQFF
cdr3_nt: TGTGCCAGCAGTTCTGGGGTGTTCACTGAGCAGTTCTTC

v_call: TRBV19
d_call: -
clone_size: -
j_call: TRBJ1-5
cdr3_aa: CASSIRFNQPQHF
cdr3_nt: TGTGCCAGTAGTATCCGGTTCAATCAGCCCCAGCATTTT

v_call: TRBV11-1
d_call: -
clone_size: -
j_call: TRBJ2-1
cdr3_aa: CASSLEGSSYNEQFF
cdr3_nt: TGTGCCAGCAGCTTAGAAGGAAGCTCCTACAATGAGCAGTTCTTC

v_call: TRBV19
d_call: TRBD2
clone_size: once
j_call: TRBJ2-7
cdr3_aa: CASSTSTSGRFAEQYF
cdr3_nt: TGTGCCAGTAGTACGTCTACTAGCGGGAGATTTGCGGAGCAGTACTTC

v_call: TRBV5-1
d_call: TRBD1
clone_size: -
j_call: TRBJ2-7
cdr3_aa: CASRDGTGNTLQYF
cdr3_nt: TGCGCCAGCAGAGACGGGACAGGGAATACGTTACAGTACTTC

v_call: TRBV7-7
d_call: -
clone_size: -
j_call: TRBJ2-7
cdr3_aa: CASSSRKGYEQYF
cdr3_nt: TGTGCCAGCAGCTCCCGGAAGGGCTACGAGCAGTACTTC

v_call: TRBV6-1
d_call: TRBD1
clone_size: -
j_call: TRBJ2-2
cdr3_aa: CASTKVGGYFGELFF
cdr3_nt: TGTGCCAGCACAAAGGTAGGGGGCTATTTCGGGGAGCTGTTTTTT

v_call: TRBV5-6
d_call: -
clone_size: medium-sized
j_call: TRBJ1-1
cdr3_aa: CASSFDQESFF
cdr3_nt: TGTGCCAGCAGTTTTGACCAGGAGTCTTTCTTT

v_call: TRBV5-4
d_call: -
clone_size: -
j_call: TRBJ2-5
cdr3_aa: CASSLIKKGGSYQETQYF
cdr3_nt: TGTGCCAGCAGCTTGATAAAGAAGGGCGGTTCGTACCAAGAGACCCAGTACTTC

v_call: TRBV10-3
d_call: TRBD1
clone_size: once
j_call: TRBJ2-1
cdr3_aa: CAISAVGTGGDEQFF
cdr3_nt: TGTGCCATCAGTGCCGTTGGGACAGGGGGGGATGAGCAGTTCTTC

v_call: TRBV18
d_call: -
clone_size: -
j_call: TRBJ2-5
cdr3_aa: CASSPRDRMETQYF
cdr3_nt: TGTGCCAGCTCACCACGGGACCGTATGGAGACCCAGTACTTC

v_call: TRBV7-9
d_call: -
clone_size: -
j_call: TRBJ2-3
cdr3_aa: CASSLGGAGAFTDTQYF
cdr3_nt: TGTGCCAGCAGCTTAGGGGGCGCGGGGGCCTTCACAGATACGCAGTATTTT